The clone carrying this T cell receptor (beta chain) has only one observation. What it binds is unknown. This sample is part of a study of cytomegalovirus exposure and HLA in healthy donors. Broader study findings: Per published accounts, TCR beta sequences correctly predicted the HLA-A and HLA-B alleles of most subjects.

Primers for the PCR totalled 60 Vbeta and 13 Jbeta. TCRdb's copy holds only in-frame clones and misses some; the assay was immunoSEQ multiplex PCR. Here the sample spans 150,000 to 200,000 clones, around 80% being singletons. Donors were ostensibly healthy at sampling, although undocumented immune exposures were probable. V lost 6 bases to trimming and J lost 6 bases, with 23 bases between them. There are 15 residues in the CDR3. Germline assignment: CDR1 SQVTM and CDR2 ANQGSEA. This TCR derives from a woman aged 25-40 years in good health and CMV-seronegative. Sample: PBMCs. V gene TRBV29-1 combines with J gene TRBJ1-2; D is perhaps TRBD1 (6 bases). In DNA form, the CDR3 reads TGCAGCGTGCCTCCCCCCGTACGCAGGGGCCATGGCTACACCTTC. Protein sequence: CSVPPPVRRGHGYTF.